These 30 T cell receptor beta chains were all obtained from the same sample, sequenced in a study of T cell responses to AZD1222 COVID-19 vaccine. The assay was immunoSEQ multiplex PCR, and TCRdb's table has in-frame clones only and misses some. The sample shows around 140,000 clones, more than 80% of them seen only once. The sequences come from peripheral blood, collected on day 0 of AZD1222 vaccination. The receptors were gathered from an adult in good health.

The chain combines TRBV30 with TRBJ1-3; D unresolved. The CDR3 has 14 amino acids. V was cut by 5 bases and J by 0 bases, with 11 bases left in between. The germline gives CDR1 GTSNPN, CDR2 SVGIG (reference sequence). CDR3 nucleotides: TGTGCCTGGGTGCCCTATGGCTCTGGAAACACCATATATTTT. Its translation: CAWVPYGSGNTIYF.

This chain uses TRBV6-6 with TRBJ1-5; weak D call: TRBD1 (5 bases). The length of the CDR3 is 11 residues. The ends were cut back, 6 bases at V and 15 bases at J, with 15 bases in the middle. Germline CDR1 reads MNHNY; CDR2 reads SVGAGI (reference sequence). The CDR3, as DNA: TGTGCCAGCAGCTCCAACACGGGGCCGCATTTT. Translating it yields CASSSNTGPHF.

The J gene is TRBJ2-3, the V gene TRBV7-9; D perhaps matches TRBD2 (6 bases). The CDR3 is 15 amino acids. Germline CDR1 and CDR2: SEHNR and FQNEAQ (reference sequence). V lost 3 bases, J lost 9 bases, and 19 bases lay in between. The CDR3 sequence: CASSFLGGRVDTQYF. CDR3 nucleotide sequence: TGTGCCAGCAGCTTTTTGGGAGGTCGGGTTGACACGCAGTATTTT.

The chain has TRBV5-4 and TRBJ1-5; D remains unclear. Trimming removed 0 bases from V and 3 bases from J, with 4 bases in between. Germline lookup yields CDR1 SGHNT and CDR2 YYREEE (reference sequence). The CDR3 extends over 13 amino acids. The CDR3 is CASSLGANQPQHF. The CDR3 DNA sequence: TGTGCCAGCAGCTTGGGGGCCAATCAGCCCCAGCATTTT.

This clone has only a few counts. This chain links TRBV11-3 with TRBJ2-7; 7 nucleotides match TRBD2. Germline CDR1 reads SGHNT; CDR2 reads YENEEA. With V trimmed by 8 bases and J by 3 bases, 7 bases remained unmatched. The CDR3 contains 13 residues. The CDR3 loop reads CASSMGGGYEQYF. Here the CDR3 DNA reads TGTGCCAGCTCAATGGGGGGGGGCTACGAGCAGTACTTC.

The CDR3 bases are TGTGCCAGCAGCAGACAGGGGGATTCGGGCTACACCTTC. The encoded protein is CASSRQGDSGYTF. This chain links TRBV13 with TRBJ1-2, with 9 bases fitting TRBD1. CDR1 is PRHDT, CDR2 FYEKMQ, per germline (reference sequence). With 5 bases clipped from V and 8 bases from J, the junction kept 6 bases outside the gene matches. This CDR3 comprises 13 residues.

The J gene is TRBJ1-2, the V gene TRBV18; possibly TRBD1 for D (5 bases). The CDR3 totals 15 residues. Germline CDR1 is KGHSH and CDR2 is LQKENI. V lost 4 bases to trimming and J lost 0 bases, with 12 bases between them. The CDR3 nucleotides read TGTGCCAGCTCACGGGAGGGGAAAGCTAACTATGGCTACACCTTC. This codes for CASSREGKANYGYTF. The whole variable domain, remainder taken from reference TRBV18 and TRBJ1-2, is NAGVMQNPRHLVRRRGQEARLRCSPMKGHSHVYWYRQLPEEGLKFMVYLQKENIIDESGMPKERFSAEFPKEGPSILRIQQVVRGDSAAYFCASSREGKANYGYTFGSGTRLTVV.

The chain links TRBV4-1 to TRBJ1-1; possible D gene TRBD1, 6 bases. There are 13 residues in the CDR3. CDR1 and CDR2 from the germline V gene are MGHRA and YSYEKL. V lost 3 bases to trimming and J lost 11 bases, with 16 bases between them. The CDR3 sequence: CASSQGTSSSAFF. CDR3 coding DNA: TGCGCCAGCAGCCAGGGGACATCAAGCAGCGCTTTCTTT.

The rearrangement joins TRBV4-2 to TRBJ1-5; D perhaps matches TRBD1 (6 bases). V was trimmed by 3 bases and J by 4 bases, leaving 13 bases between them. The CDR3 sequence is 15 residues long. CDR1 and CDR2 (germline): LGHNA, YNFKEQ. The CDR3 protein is CASSHEGGGNQPQHF. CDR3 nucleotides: TGTGCCAGCAGCCACGAAGGAGGGGGGAATCAGCCCCAGCATTTT.

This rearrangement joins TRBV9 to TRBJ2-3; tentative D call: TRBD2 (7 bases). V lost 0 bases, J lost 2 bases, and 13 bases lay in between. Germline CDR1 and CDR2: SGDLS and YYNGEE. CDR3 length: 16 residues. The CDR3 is CASSVEAGALTDTQYF. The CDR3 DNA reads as TGTGCCAGCAGCGTAGAGGCGGGGGCCCTCACAGATACGCAGTATTTT.

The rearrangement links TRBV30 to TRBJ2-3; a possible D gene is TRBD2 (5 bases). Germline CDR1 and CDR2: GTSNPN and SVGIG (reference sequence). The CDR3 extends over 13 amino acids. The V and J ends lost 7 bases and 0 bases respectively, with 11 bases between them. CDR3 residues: CASQRRSTDTQYF. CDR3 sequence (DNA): TGTGCCTCCCAACGGAGGAGCACAGATACGCAGTATTTT. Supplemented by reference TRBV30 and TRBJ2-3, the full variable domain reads SQTIHQWPATLVQPVGSPLSLECTVEGTSNPNLYWYRQAAGRGLQLLFYSVGIGQISSEVPQNLSASRPQDRQFILSSKKLLLSDSGFYLCASQRRSTDTQYFGPGTRLTVL.

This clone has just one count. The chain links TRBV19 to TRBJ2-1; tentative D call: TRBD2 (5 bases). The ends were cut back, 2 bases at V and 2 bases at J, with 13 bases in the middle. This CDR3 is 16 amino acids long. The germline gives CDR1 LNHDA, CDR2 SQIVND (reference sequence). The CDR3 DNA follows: TGTGCCAGTAGTATAAACGGGGTGCGGCCCTACAATGAGCAGTTCTTC. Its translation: CASSINGVRPYNEQFF.

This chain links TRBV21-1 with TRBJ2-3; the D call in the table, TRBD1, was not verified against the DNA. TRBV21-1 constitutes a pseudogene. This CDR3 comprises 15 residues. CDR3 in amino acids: CASNPPGQGSRTQYF. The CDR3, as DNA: TGTGCCAGCAATCCCCCCGGGCAGGGTAGCCGTACGCAGTATTTT.

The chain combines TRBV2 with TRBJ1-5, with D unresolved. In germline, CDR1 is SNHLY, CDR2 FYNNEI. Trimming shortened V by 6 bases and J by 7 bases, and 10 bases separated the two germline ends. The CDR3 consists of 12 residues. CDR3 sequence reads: CASSLSVQPQHF. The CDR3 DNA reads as TGTGCCAGCAGCCTGTCGGTGCAGCCCCAGCATTTT.

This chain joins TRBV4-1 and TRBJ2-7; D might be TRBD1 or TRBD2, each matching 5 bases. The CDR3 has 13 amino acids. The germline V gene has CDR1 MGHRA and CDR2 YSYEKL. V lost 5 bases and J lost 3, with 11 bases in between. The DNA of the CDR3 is TGCGCCAGCAGCGGGACCGGGAACTACGAGCAGTACTTC. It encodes CASSGTGNYEQYF.

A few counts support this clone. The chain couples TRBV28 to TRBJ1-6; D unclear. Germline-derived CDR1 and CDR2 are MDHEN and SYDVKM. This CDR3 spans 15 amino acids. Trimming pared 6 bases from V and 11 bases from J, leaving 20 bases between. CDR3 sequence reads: CASRSPLGVWAPLHF. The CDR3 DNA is TGTGCCAGCAGATCCCCACTGGGTGTATGGGCACCCCTCCACTTT.

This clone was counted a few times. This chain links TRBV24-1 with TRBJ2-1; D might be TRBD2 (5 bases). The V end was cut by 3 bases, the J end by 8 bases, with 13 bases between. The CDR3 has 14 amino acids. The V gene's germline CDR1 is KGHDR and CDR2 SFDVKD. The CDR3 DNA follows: TGTGCCACCAGTGATAGACGGACTCGGGATGAGCAGTTCTTC. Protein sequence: CATSDRRTRDEQFF.

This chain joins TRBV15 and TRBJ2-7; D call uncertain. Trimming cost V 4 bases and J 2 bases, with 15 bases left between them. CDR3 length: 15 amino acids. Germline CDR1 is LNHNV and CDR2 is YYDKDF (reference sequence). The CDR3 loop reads CATSTMLDPTYEQYF. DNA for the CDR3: TGTGCCACCAGCACCATGCTGGACCCGACCTACGAGCAGTACTTC.

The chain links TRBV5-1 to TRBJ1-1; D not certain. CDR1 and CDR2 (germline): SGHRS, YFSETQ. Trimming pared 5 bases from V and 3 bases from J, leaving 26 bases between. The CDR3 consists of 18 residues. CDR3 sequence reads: CASRLQPPGLSRDTEAFF. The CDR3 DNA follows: TGCGCCAGCAGGCTGCAACCACCGGGTCTCTCAAGGGACACTGAAGCTTTCTTT.

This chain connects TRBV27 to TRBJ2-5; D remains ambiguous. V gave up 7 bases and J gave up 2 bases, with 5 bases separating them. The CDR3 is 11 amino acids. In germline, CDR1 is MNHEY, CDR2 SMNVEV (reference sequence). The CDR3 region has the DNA TGTGCCAGCACGTATCAAGAGACCCAGTACTTC. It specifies CASTYQETQYF.

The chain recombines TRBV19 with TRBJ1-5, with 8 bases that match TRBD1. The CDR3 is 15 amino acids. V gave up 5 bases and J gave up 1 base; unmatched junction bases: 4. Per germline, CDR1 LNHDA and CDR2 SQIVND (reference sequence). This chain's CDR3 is CASSGRQGSNQPQHF. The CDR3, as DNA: TGTGCCAGTAGTGGGCGACAGGGGAGCAATCAGCCCCAGCATTTT.

The CDR3 reads CASGRQSLNTEAFF. The CDR3 DNA follows: TGTGCCAGCGGTAGACAGTCTCTGAACACTGAAGCTTTCTTT. The rearrangement links TRBV6-5 to TRBJ1-1, with a possible D match to TRBD1 (5 bases). Germline assignment: CDR1 MNHEY and CDR2 SVGAGI. V lost 8 bases and J 0 bases, leaving 13 bases between the germline ends. CDR3 length equals 14 residues.

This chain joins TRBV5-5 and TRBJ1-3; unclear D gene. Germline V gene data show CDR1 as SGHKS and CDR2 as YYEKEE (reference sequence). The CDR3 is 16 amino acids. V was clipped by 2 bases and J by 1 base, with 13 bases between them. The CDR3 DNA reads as TGTGCCAGCAGCTTTAGCTTAGATATATCTGGAAACACCATATATTTT. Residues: CASSFSLDISGNTIYF.

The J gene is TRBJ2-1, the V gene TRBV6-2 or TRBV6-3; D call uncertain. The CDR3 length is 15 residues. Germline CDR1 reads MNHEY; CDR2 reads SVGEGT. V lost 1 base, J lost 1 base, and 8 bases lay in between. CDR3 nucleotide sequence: TGTGCCAGCAGTTACTACCGGTCGTCCTACAATGAGCAGTTCTTC. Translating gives CASSYYRSSYNEQFF.

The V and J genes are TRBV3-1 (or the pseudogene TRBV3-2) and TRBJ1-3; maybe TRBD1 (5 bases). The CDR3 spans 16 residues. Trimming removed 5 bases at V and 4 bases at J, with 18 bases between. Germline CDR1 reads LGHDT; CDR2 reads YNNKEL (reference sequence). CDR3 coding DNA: TGTGCCAGCAGCTATTCGGGACCGCGTAGCGGAAACACCATATATTTT. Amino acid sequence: CASSYSGPRSGNTIYF.

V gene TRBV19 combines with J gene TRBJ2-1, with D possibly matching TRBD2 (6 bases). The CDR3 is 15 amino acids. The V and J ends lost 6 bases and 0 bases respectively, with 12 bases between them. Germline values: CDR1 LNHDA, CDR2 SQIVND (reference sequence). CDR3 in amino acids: CASRSGLNSYNEQFF. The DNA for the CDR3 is TGTGCCAGTAGGTCCGGACTAAACTCCTACAATGAGCAGTTCTTC.

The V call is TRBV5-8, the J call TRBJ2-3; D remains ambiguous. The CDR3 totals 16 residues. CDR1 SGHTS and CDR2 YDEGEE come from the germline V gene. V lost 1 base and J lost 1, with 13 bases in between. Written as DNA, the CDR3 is TGTGCCAGCAGCTTGTGGGCCGCCCGCGGCACAGATACGCAGTATTTT. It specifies CASSLWAARGTDTQYF.

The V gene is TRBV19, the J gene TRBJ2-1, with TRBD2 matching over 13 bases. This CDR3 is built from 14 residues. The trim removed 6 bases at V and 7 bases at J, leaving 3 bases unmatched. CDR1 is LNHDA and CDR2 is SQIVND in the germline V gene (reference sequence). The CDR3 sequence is CASRQLAGGNEQFF. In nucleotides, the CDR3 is TGTGCCAGTAGACAACTAGCGGGGGGGAATGAGCAGTTCTTC.

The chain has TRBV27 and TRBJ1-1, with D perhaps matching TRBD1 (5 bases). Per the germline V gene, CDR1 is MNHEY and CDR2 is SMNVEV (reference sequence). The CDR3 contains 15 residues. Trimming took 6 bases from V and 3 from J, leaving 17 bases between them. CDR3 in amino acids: CASRRGLGGDTEAFF. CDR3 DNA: TGTGCCAGCAGGAGAGGCCTGGGGGGGGACACTGAAGCTTTCTTT.

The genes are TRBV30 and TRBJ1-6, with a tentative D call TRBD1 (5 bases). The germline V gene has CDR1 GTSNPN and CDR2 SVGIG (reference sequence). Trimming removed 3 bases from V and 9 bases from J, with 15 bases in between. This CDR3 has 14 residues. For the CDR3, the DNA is TGTGCCTGGAGCGGGGCGTTGGAGGGTTCACCCCTCCACTTT. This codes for CAWSGALEGSPLHF.